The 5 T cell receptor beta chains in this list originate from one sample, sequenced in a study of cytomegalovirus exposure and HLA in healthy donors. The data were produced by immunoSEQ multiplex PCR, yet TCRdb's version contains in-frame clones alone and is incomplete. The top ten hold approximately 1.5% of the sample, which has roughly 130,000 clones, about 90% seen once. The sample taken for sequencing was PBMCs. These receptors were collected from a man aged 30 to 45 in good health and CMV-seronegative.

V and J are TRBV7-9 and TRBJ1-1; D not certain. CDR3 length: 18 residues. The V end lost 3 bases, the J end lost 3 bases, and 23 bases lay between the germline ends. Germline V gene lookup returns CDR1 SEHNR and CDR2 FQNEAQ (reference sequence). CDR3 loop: CASSFSSSSVGEDTEAFF. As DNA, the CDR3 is TGTGCCAGCAGCTTCTCATCCTCATCAGTGGGAGAGGACACTGAAGCTTTCTTT.

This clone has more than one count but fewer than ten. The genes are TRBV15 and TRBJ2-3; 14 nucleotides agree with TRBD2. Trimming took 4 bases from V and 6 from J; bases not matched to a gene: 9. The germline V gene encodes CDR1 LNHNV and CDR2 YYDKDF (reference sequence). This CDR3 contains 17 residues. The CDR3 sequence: CATSKPGLAGAPDTQYF. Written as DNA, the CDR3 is TGTGCCACCAGCAAACCGGGACTAGCGGGAGCACCTGATACGCAGTATTTT. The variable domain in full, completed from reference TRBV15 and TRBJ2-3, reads DAMVIQNPRYQVTQFGKPVTLSCSQTLNHNVMYWYQQKSSQAPKLLFHYYDKDFNNEADTPDNFQSRRPNTSFCFLDIRSPGLGDTAMYLCATSKPGLAGAPDTQYFGPGTRLTVL.

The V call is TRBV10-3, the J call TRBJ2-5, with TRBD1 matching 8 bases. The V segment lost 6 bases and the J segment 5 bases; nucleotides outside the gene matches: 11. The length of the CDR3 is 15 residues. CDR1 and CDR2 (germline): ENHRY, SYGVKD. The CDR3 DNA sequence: TGTGCCATCAGCCTTCGACAGGGGAAGGTGGAGACCCAGTACTTC. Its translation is CAISLRQGKVETQYF.

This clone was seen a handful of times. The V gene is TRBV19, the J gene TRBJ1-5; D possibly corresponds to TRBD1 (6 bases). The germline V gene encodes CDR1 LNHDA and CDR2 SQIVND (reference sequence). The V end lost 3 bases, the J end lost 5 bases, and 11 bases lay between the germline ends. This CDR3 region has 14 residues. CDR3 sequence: CASSIQGSHQPQHF. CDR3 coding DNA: TGTGCCAGTAGTATCCAGGGGAGCCATCAGCCCCAGCATTTT.

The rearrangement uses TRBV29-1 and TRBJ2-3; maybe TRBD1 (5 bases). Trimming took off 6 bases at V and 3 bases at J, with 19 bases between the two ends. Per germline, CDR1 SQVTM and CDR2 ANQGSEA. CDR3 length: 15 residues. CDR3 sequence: CSVARRGGRTDTQYF. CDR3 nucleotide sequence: TGCAGCGTCGCTCGAAGGGGTGGAAGAACAGATACGCAGTATTTT.